The rows below give T cell receptor beta chains drawn from one sample of a study of regulatory T cells in long-lasting Graves disease. MiXCR, applied by TCRdb to the multiplex PCR reads, yields one record per CDR3 protein. The repertoire holds about 300,000 distinct CDR3 sequences, with about a sixth as singletons. The sequencing used peripheral blood mononuclear cells (PBMCs), collected at new diagnosis, from a patient treated with antithyroid drugs. The source is a female donor with Graves disease. CDR3s include the opening cysteine and the closing phenylalanine or tryptophan. D genes are given only for firm matches. A row's size may be missing; if present it is once, few, many or a size class.

DNA	CDR3	size	V	J	D
TGTGCCAGCAGTAGGTTCCCGGGGGCCGAGGACTACGAGCAGCACTTC	CASSRFPGAEDYEQHF	few	TRBV6-2/TRBV6-3	TRBJ2-7	-
TGTGCCAGCAGATCCGGACAGCGGGAGACCCAGTACTTC	CASRSGQRETQYF	-	TRBV9	TRBJ2-5	-
TGTGCCAGCAGCCAAGACTGGACCTCTTCAGATACGCAGTATTTT	CASSQDWTSSDTQYF	many	TRBV3-1	TRBJ2-3	-
TGTGCCAGTAGTCCGGGACAGCCAGGGGATGAAAAACTGTTTTTT	CASSPGQPGDEKLFF	few	TRBV19	TRBJ1-4	TRBD1
TGTGCCAGCAGCTTACTAGCGGGACGCACAGATACGCAGTATTTT	CASSLLAGRTDTQYF	many	TRBV28	TRBJ2-3	TRBD2
TGTGCCAGCAGCCAAGTATCCGGAGGGACAGGGGCCAACGAACAGTACTTC	CASSQVSGGTGANEQYF	many	TRBV3-1	TRBJ2-7	TRBD1
TGTGCCAGCTCCGAGAACAGCGCAGGGGCAGGAGAGACCCAGTACTTC	CASSENSAGAGETQYF	many	TRBV6-2/TRBV6-3	TRBJ2-5	-
TGTGCCATCAGTGATATGGGATCCTCTGGGGCCAACGTCCTGACTTTC	CAISDMGSSGANVLTF	-	TRBV10-3	TRBJ2-6	-
TGTGCCAGTAGTCCAGTAACAGGGGGCAGGGGTCAGCCCCAGCATTTT	CASSPVTGGRGQPQHF	many	TRBV19	TRBJ1-5	TRBD1
TGTGCCATCAGTGACCCCTCCCAGGCGGGGCAGTTCTTC	CAISDPSQAGQFF	-	TRBV10-3	TRBJ2-1	-
TGTGCCAGCAGCCACCAAAGAGGCTCAGCTAGCGGGCGGCACAATGAGCAGTTCTTC	CASSHQRGSASGRHNEQFF	many	TRBV7-3	TRBJ2-1	TRBD2
TGTGCCAGCAGTGAACCTCTGCTATGGGCTTTCTTT	CASSEPLLWAFF	many	TRBV6-2/TRBV6-3	TRBJ1-1	-
TGTGCCATCAGTGATCGGGACCACTACGAGCAGTACTTC	CAISDRDHYEQYF	-	TRBV10-3	TRBJ2-7	-
TGTGCCAGCAGCTCGGGACAGAGGGGGGGAGGAGAGACCCAGTACTTC	CASSSGQRGGGETQYF	many	TRBV11-2	TRBJ2-5	-
TGTGCCAGCAGTTTTTCCCGGACAGGGTTGGGTGATACGCAGTATTTT	CASSFSRTGLGDTQYF	once	TRBV27	TRBJ2-3	TRBD1
TGTGCCAGCGGGGGTATTTCGAAGGACTATGGCTACACCTTC	CASGGISKDYGYTF	many	TRBV2	TRBJ1-2	-
TGTGCCAGTAGTACCCTCCGGGACTGGAGGACCGGGGAGCTGTTTTTT	CASSTLRDWRTGELFF	many	TRBV19	TRBJ2-2	-
TGTGCCAGCAGTCGACGAGTAGCGGGAGGTCCGAACAATGAGCAGTTCTTC	CASSRRVAGGPNNEQFF	once	TRBV6-1	TRBJ2-1	TRBD2
TGTGCCTGGAGTGTACTAGCGGGCATGGCAGAGACCCAGTACTTC	CAWSVLAGMAETQYF	many	TRBV30	TRBJ2-5	TRBD2
TGTGCCAGCAGTATTGGAGCGGGAAACGGAATGAACACTGAAGCTTTCTTT	CASSIGAGNGMNTEAFF	many	TRBV27	TRBJ1-1	-
TGTGCCAGTAGTGACAGGGGCGTAACTAATGAAAAACTGTTTTTT	CASSDRGVTNEKLFF	once	TRBV19	TRBJ1-4	TRBD1
TGTGCCAGCAGCTTAAGGGCGGGGGAGACCCAGTACTTC	CASSLRAGETQYF	many	TRBV7-9	TRBJ2-5	-
TGTGCCAGCAGCGTAGGCGGGAGAGATGAGCAGTTCTTC	CASSVGGRDEQFF	many	TRBV9	TRBJ2-1	TRBD2
TGTGCCAGCAGCCAGAGGACAGCGCGCACAGATACGCAGTATTTT	CASSQRTARTDTQYF	many	TRBV3-1	TRBJ2-3	-
TGTGCCAGCAGCCGACGCCTAGCGGGAGTCGGCGTCACCGGGGAGCTGTTTTTT	CASSRRLAGVGVTGELFF	-	TRBV3-1	TRBJ2-2	TRBD2
TGTGCCAGCACCCATAGCGGGAGTGTCTACAATGAGCAGTTCTTC	CASTHSGSVYNEQFF	-	TRBV12-3/TRBV12-4	TRBJ2-1	TRBD2
TGTGCCTGGAGACTAGCGGGAGGTTCAAATACGCAGTATTTT	CAWRLAGGSNTQYF	many	TRBV30	TRBJ2-3	TRBD2
TGTGCCAGTAGTAAGCTGGACTCTCCGGGGGAGCTGTTTTTT	CASSKLDSPGELFF	-	TRBV19	TRBJ2-2	-
TGTGCCAGCAGCCCCTGGGACAGTCGTAAGGAGTACTACGAGCAGTACTTC	CASSPWDSRKEYYEQYF	many	TRBV7-9	TRBJ2-7	TRBD1
TGTGCCAGCAGGAATAATTATCACCCCTACGAGCAGTACTTC	CASRNNYHPYEQYF	-	TRBV6-1	TRBJ2-7	-
TGCAGCGTTCCCCAGGGAGAGACCCAGTACTTC	CSVPQGETQYF	-	TRBV29-1	TRBJ2-5	-
TGTGCCAGCGGCGAGCAGGGATTGGGGGATACGCAGTATTTT	CASGEQGLGDTQYF	-	TRBV11-2	TRBJ2-3	-
TGTGCCAGCAAAGTGGGGGGCTTCAGCTCCTACGAGCAGTACTTC	CASKVGGFSSYEQYF	many	TRBV28	TRBJ2-7	-
TGTGCCAGCAGCGTAGATGGTAGGGGGAGTAGAGAAGATACGCAGTATTTT	CASSVDGRGSREDTQYF	many	TRBV9	TRBJ2-3	-
TGCAGTGCTATACAGGGGGCCGACACTGAAGCTTTCTTT	CSAIQGADTEAFF	-	TRBV20-1	TRBJ1-1	TRBD1
TGTGCCAGCAGTTACTCTCTGCCCAGCGGGATGGCAGATACGCAGTATTTT	CASSYSLPSGMADTQYF	-	TRBV6-5	TRBJ2-3	TRBD2